These 25 T cell receptor beta chains came from one sample sequenced in a study of blood T cell repertoires in COVID-19. The data were produced by immunoSEQ multiplex PCR, yet TCRdb's version contains in-frame clones alone and is incomplete. This table holds about 190,000 clones, roughly 84% found once. The source material was peripheral blood. The receptors were gathered from a woman aged 80 or over with active or convalescent COVID-19.

The J gene is TRBJ1-2, the V gene TRBV9; 8 positions agree with TRBD1. The germline CDR1 and CDR2 sequences are SGDLS and YYNGEE. The J segment lost 8 bases and the V segment lost 0 bases, leaving 0 bases of the junction unmatched. The CDR3 runs to 12 residues. The CDR3 here is CASSVAGGGYTF. In DNA form, the CDR3 reads TGTGCCAGCAGCGTAGCAGGGGGCGGCTACACCTTC.

This chain uses TRBV19 with TRBJ1-5; no reliable D call. This CDR3 spans 16 amino acids. The V and J ends lost 1 base and 0 bases respectively, with 10 bases between them. Per the germline V gene, CDR1 is LNHDA and CDR2 is SQIVND (reference sequence). The CDR3 DNA sequence: TGTGCCAGTAGTATAGGCCGAGGGTCTAGCAATCAGCCCCAGCATTTT. This codes for CASSIGRGSSNQPQHF.

The V and J genes are TRBV29-1 and TRBJ2-7, with 14 nucleotides matching TRBD2. The CDR3 sequence is 14 residues long. The V gene end was trimmed by 5 bases and the J gene end by 6 bases; junction bases not matched to a gene: 6. CDR1 SQVTM and CDR2 ANQGSEA come from the germline V gene. The CDR3 protein is CSVLGLAGVSEQYF. The DNA of the CDR3 is TGCAGCGTTCTGGGACTAGCGGGAGTTTCCGAGCAGTACTTC.

This chain links TRBV3-1 (or the pseudogene TRBV3-2) with TRBJ2-1, with 9 bases aligning to TRBD2. Germline V gene data show CDR1 as LGHDT and CDR2 as YNNKEL (reference sequence). The length of the CDR3 is 15 residues. V gave up 4 bases and J gave up 4 bases; unmatched junction bases: 5. CDR3 sequence (DNA): TGTGCCAGCAGCCGGGCTAGCGGGAATTACAATGAGCAGTTCTTC. Protein: CASSRASGNYNEQFF.

J is TRBJ2-1 and V is TRBV18; D unresolved. The CDR3 loop spans 13 amino acids. The germline gives CDR1 KGHSH, CDR2 LQKENI. V was trimmed by 2 bases and J by 9 bases, leaving 11 bases between them. CDR3 amino acids: CASSPTVAGEQFF. In DNA, the CDR3 is TGTGCCAGCTCACCAACTGTAGCCGGTGAGCAGTTCTTC.

CDR3 region: CASRSHRGGETQYF. CDR3 in DNA: TGTGCCAGCAGGTCCCACAGAGGAGGAGAGACCCAGTACTTC. The chain uses TRBV27 and TRBJ2-5, with D perhaps matching TRBD2 (5 bases). From germline, CDR1 is MNHEY and CDR2 SMNVEV (reference sequence). V shed 6 bases and J shed 4 bases, with 15 bases lying between them. The CDR3 totals 14 residues.

The chain recombines TRBV6-5 with TRBJ1-2; D is uncertain. This CDR3 contains 12 residues. V lost 7 bases and J lost 5, with 11 bases in between. The germline CDR1 and CDR2 sequences are MNHEY and SVGAGI. CDR3 in DNA: TGTGCCAGCATGAGTACCTTGTATGGCTACACCTTC. This translates into CASMSTLYGYTF.

The chain links TRBV19 to TRBJ1-1; D might be TRBD1 (6 bases). CDR1 is LNHDA, CDR2 SQIVND, per germline (reference sequence). V lost 5 bases and J lost 2, with 15 bases in between. This CDR3 has 15 amino acids. CDR3 in amino acids: CASSPTGNANTEAFF. CDR3 DNA sequence: TGTGCCAGTAGTCCCACAGGGAACGCCAACACTGAAGCTTTCTTT.

This chain links TRBV5-1 with TRBJ1-1; D is undetermined. Germline V CDR1 and CDR2: SGHRS, YFSETQ. Trimming removed 2 bases at V and 4 bases at J, with 15 bases between. This CDR3 contains 15 residues. CDR3 region: CASSFNNGAGTEAFF. For the CDR3, the DNA is TGCGCCAGCAGCTTTAACAATGGTGCGGGCACTGAAGCTTTCTTT.

As to this clone: The identical CDR3 is also encoded by other nucleotide sequences in the sample. CDR3 amino acids: CASSVGSSGNTIYF. The CDR3, as DNA: TGTGCCAGCAGCGTGGGCAGTTCTGGAAACACCATATATTTT. This chain links TRBV9 with TRBJ1-3; D not resolved. The V end was cut by 2 bases, the J end by 1 base, with 7 bases between. Germline values: CDR1 SGDLS, CDR2 YYNGEE. The CDR3 loop spans 14 amino acids.

As DNA, the CDR3 is TGTGCCAGCAGCTTAGTGTTAGCGGGAGGATACGAGCAGTACTTC. Its protein product is CASSLVLAGGYEQYF. The chain recombines TRBV7-2 with TRBJ2-7; 10 nucleotides agree with TRBD2. With 1 base clipped from V and 4 bases from J, the junction kept 4 bases outside the gene matches. Germline V CDR1 and CDR2: SGHTA, FQGNSA. This CDR3 spans 15 amino acids. The full variable domain, in which reference TRBV7-2 and TRBJ2-7 provide the parts outside the CDR3, is GAGVSQSPSNKVTEKGKDVELRCDPISGHTALYWYRQSLGQGLEFLIYFQGNSAPDKSGLPSDRFSAERTGGSVSTLTIQRTQQEDSAVYLCASSLVLAGGYEQYFGPGTRLTVT.

DNA for the CDR3: TGCGCCAGCAGTCGAGACCGGAGCTACGAGCAGTACTTC. Protein product: CASSRDRSYEQYF. The chain employs TRBV4-1 and TRBJ2-7; D gene ambiguous. The CDR3 contains 13 residues. V was shortened by 6 bases and J by 3 bases, with 12 bases between the two germline ends. Germline assignment: CDR1 MGHRA and CDR2 YSYEKL.

Only a few counts were recorded for this clone. The J gene is TRBJ2-5, the V gene TRBV14; D not resolved. CDR3 size: 12 residues. The V gene lost 1 base and the J gene lost 5 bases, with 5 bases spanning the gap. Germline V lookup: CDR1 SGHDN, CDR2 FVKESK. The CDR3 spells CASSQVRETQYF. The CDR3 nucleotides read TGTGCCAGCAGCCAAGTTCGGGAGACCCAGTACTTC.

CDR3 in DNA: TGTGCCAGCAGCTTATCGGGGGGGGGTGAGCAGTTCTTC. Its protein is CASSLSGGGEQFF. The V call is TRBV7-7, the J call TRBJ2-1; TRBD2 matches 8 bases. CDR3 length: 13 amino acids. CDR1 is SSHAT, CDR2 FNYEAQ, per germline (reference sequence). Trimming cost V 2 bases and J 9 bases; bases outside gene matches: 3.

The chain combines TRBV7-9 with TRBJ1-2; 10 bases line up with TRBD1. The J segment lost 4 bases and the V segment lost 7 bases, leaving 6 bases of the junction unmatched. CDR3 length: 14 amino acids. Germline assignment: CDR1 SEHNR and CDR2 FQNEAQ (reference sequence). CDR3 DNA: TGTGCCAGCATTGGGGACAGGGGCAGCTATGGCTACACCTTC. This translates into CASIGDRGSYGYTF.

This chain links TRBV7-9 with TRBJ2-5; 7 nucleotides line up with TRBD2. V trimming: 1 base; J trimming: 14 bases; junction bases outside the gene matches: 16. The germline CDR1 and CDR2 sequences are SEHNR and FQNEAQ (reference sequence). The CDR3 length is 15 residues. The CDR3 DNA sequence: TGTGCCAGCAGCTTAGTGGGAGGGCAGGGACCCTCCTTTTACTTC. It codes for CASSLVGGQGPSFYF.

This clone has more than one count but fewer than ten. This chain joins TRBV10-3 and TRBJ1-5; 7 bases match TRBD1. The CDR3 spans 13 residues. The V segment lost 3 bases and the J segment 6 bases; nucleotides outside the gene matches: 2. Germline V gives CDR1 ENHRY, CDR2 SYGVKD. Here the CDR3 DNA reads TGTGCCATCAGTGATACAGGGGTTCAGCCCCAGCATTTT. This sequence encodes CAISDTGVQPQHF.

The rearrangement links TRBV5-1 to TRBJ2-2, with a weak D call TRBD1 (5 bases). This CDR3 is built from 14 residues. V was trimmed by 0 bases and J by 6 bases, leaving 9 bases between them. Germline V lookup: CDR1 SGHRS, CDR2 YFSETQ. The CDR3 here is CASSLAGFAGELFF. CDR3 sequence (DNA): TGCGCCAGCAGCTTGGCAGGGTTTGCCGGGGAGCTGTTTTTT.

This clone was seen a few times. The chain carries TRBV25-1 and TRBJ1-1, with D perhaps matching TRBD1 (6 bases). The CDR3 length is 12 residues. Trimming cost V 5 bases and J 8 bases, with 12 bases left between them. From germline, CDR1 is MGHDK and CDR2 SYGVNS. CDR3 sequence (DNA): TGTGCCAGCAGTCGCAGGGGCACCGAAGCTTTCTTT. It encodes CASSRRGTEAFF.

V gene TRBV10-3 combines with J gene TRBJ2-5; the match to TRBD1 covers 9 bases. The CDR3 is made up of 15 amino acids. Trimming took 5 bases from V and 7 from J; bases not matched to a gene: 11. Germline V gene sequence: CDR1 ENHRY, CDR2 SYGVKD. DNA for the CDR3: TGTGCCATCAGTACCCGGGGACAGGGAATGGGGACCCAGTACTTC. It yields the protein CAISTRGQGMGTQYF.

J is TRBJ2-3 and V is TRBV5-1; D gene unclear. Trimming stripped 4 bases from V and 2 bases from J, with 11 bases between. The CDR3 runs to 14 residues. CDR1 is SGHRS, CDR2 YFSETQ, per germline. The CDR3 loop reads CASSRSENTDTQYF. DNA for the CDR3: TGCGCCAGCAGCAGAAGCGAGAACACAGATACGCAGTATTTT. The full variable domain, its missing parts supplied by reference TRBV5-1 and TRBJ2-3, is KAGVTQTPRYLIKTRGQQVTLSCSPISGHRSVSWYQQTPGQGLQFLFEYFSETQRNKGNFPGRFSGRQFSNSRSEMNVSTLELGDSALYLCASSRSENTDTQYFGPGTRLTVL.

The chain uses TRBV6-6 and TRBJ1-6; TRBD1 matches 8 bases. The J segment lost 16 bases and the V segment lost 6 bases, leaving 14 bases of the junction unmatched. Germline CDR1 MNHNY, CDR2 SVGAGI (reference sequence). The CDR3 is 14 residues long. CDR3 protein: CASRQDRGLRSLHF. The CDR3 nucleotides are TGTGCCAGCAGACAAGACAGGGGCCTCAGGTCTCTCCACTTT.

The chain is built from TRBV4-2 and TRBJ2-7; 7 nucleotides agree with TRBD2. The CDR3 spans 16 residues. Germline V gene lookup returns CDR1 LGHNA and CDR2 YNFKEQ. Trimming at V came to 4 bases and at J to 2 bases, leaving 11 bases not matched to a gene. CDR3 DNA sequence: TGTGCCAGCAGCCCACGAGAGGCGGGAGCCCCCTACGAGCAGTACTTC. It codes for CASSPREAGAPYEQYF.

This clone was seen only a few times. The chain recombines TRBV5-1 with TRBJ2-1; TRBD2 matches 8 bases. The V gene end was trimmed by 5 bases and the J gene end by 2 bases; junction bases not matched to a gene: 6. The CDR3 covers 15 residues. The germline CDR1 and CDR2 sequences are SGHRS and YFSETQ. CDR3 loop: CASSQTSVPYNEQFF. DNA of the CDR3: TGCGCCAGCAGTCAGACTAGCGTCCCCTACAATGAGCAGTTCTTC. Full variable domain (remainder filled in from reference TRBV5-1 and TRBJ2-1): KAGVTQTPRYLIKTRGQQVTLSCSPISGHRSVSWYQQTPGQGLQFLFEYFSETQRNKGNFPGRFSGRQFSNSRSEMNVSTLELGDSALYLCASSQTSVPYNEQFFGPGTRLTVL.

The V and J genes are TRBV9 and TRBJ2-3; D might be TRBD2 (5 bases). The germline V gene has CDR1 SGDLS and CDR2 YYNGEE. The CDR3 covers 17 residues. V was cut by 4 bases and J by 3 bases, with 21 bases left in between. CDR3 DNA sequence: TGTGCCAGCAGCCCACTACCCGAGGGAGTAGTTACAGATACGCAGTATTTT. Its translation is CASSPLPEGVVTDTQYF.